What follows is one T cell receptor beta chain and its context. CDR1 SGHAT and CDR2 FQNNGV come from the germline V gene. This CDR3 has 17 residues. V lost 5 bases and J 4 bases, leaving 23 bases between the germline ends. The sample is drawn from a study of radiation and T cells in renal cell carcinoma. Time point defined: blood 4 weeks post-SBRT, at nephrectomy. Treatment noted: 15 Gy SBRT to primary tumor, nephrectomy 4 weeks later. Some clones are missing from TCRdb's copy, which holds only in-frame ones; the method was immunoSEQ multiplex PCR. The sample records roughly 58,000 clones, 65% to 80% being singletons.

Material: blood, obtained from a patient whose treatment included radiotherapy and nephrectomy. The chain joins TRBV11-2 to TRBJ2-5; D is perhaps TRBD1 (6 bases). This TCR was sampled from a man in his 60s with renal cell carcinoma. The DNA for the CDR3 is TGTGCCAGCAGCAGATCTTTCGGGCCCAGAGGGGGAGAGACCCAGTACTTC. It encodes CASSRSFGPRGGETQYF.